This T cell receptor beta chain was recorded in a study of blood T cell repertoires in COVID-19. Study details: Acute-phase and convalescent COVID-19 samples originated in the United States, Italy and Spain. T cells, B-cell-depleted T cells, or PBMCs supplied cDNA or gDNA.

This clone appeared a single time. Original data processing: Amplification of reference gene primers provided the estimated nucleated cell counts. Only in-frame clones appear in the TCRdb table, and some are missing; sequencing was by immunoSEQ multiplex PCR. For V, J and clone size, that table is used; D and trimming come from the DNA. The sample has approximately 40,000 clones, 91% seen once; the top ten hold 5.5%. Losses at the gene ends were 6 bases for V and 1 base for J; bases not matched to a gene: 12. The germline V gene encodes CDR1 SGHVS and CDR2 FQNEAQ. The CDR3 sequence is 17 residues long.

This sequence was found in a woman aged 80 or over with acute or convalescent COVID-19. Specimen: peripheral blood. The gene calls are TRBV7-8 and TRBJ1-3, with TRBD1 matching over 7 bases. The CDR3 is CASSSRGLGLSGNTIYF. CDR3 DNA sequence: TGTGCCAGCAGTTCGAGGGGGCTAGGGCTTTCTGGAAACACCATATATTTT. Variable domain in full (rest from reference TRBV7-8 and TRBJ1-3): GAGVSQSPRYKVAKRGQDVALRCDPISGHVSLFWYQQALGQGPEFLTYFQNEAQLDKSGLPSDRFFAERPEGSVSTLKIQRTQQEDSAVYLCASSSRGLGLSGNTIYFGEGSWLTVV.